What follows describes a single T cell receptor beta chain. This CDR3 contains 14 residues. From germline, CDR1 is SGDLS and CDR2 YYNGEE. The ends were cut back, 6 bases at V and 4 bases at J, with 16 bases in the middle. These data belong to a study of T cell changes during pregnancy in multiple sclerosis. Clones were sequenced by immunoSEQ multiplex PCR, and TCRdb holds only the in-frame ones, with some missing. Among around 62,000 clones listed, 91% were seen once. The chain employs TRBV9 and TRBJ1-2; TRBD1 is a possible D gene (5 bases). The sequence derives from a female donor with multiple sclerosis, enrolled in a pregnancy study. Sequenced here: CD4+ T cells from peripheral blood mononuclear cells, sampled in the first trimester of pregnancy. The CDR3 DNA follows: TGTGCCAGCACTCCTCTCGGACAAACCTATGGCTACACCTTC. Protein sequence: CASTPLGQTYGYTF.